The source of this TCR beta chain is a study of blood T cell repertoires in COVID-19. Sequencing used immunoSEQ multiplex PCR; TCRdb keeps in-frame clones, though not all of them. Found here are about 240,000 clones, about 85% of them singletons; the top ten hold approximately 10%. Germline V lookup: CDR1 LNHDA, CDR2 SQIVND (reference sequence). V gave up 5 bases and J gave up 9 bases, with 14 bases separating them. The CDR3 runs to 13 residues. The chain couples TRBV19 to TRBJ1-5; D is ambiguous. Sequenced material: peripheral blood. The TCR originated in a woman aged 45 to 65 with COVID-19, enrolled during active disease. The CDR3 spells CASSPEMGRPQHF. The CDR3 coding sequence is TGTGCCAGTAGTCCCGAGATGGGCCGGCCCCAGCATTTT.